The T cell receptor beta chain under discussion was sequenced for a study of PD-1 blockade in classical Hodgkin lymphoma. Every patient had relapsed following autologous stem cell transplantation, and cohorts differed in brentuximab vedotin exposure. Assay used: immunoSEQ multiplex PCR; TCRdb lists only in-frame clones, some missing. The sample lists about 46,000 clones; roughly 73% were seen once. After removal of 7 bases from V and 4 bases from J, the junction contained 6 bases not matched to a gene. CDR3 length equals 14 residues. Germline V gives CDR1 MNHEY, CDR2 SVGAGI. The chain combines TRBV6-5 with TRBJ1-1; 10 bases agree with TRBD1. The receptor comes from a human donor with classical Hodgkin lymphoma. The sample was peripheral blood mononuclear cells (PBMCs), taken at baseline. DNA for the CDR3: TGTGCCAGCACCTTGACAGGGGGCGTCACTGAAGCTTTCTTT. Its protein product is CASTLTGGVTEAFF.